Listed here is a single T cell receptor beta chain. The data are from a study of T cell responses to AZD1222 COVID-19 vaccine. Germline V gives CDR1 MNHEY, CDR2 SMNVEV (reference sequence). The CDR3 consists of 17 residues. The germline V and J ends were trimmed by 4 bases and 4 bases, with 20 bases remaining between them. TCRdb's table, derived via immunoSEQ multiplex PCR, lists solely in-frame clones and lacks some. The sample has 55,000 to 80,000 clones; over 80% are singletons. This specimen consisted of peripheral blood, obtained on day 0 of AZD1222 vaccination. The TCR comes from an adult in good health. This sequence joins TRBV27 and TRBJ1-5, with D perhaps TRBD1 (6 bases). The CDR3 loop is CASSSYTGTYFNQPQHF. The CDR3 bases are TGTGCCAGCAGTTCATATACCGGGACATATTTTAATCAGCCCCAGCATTTT.